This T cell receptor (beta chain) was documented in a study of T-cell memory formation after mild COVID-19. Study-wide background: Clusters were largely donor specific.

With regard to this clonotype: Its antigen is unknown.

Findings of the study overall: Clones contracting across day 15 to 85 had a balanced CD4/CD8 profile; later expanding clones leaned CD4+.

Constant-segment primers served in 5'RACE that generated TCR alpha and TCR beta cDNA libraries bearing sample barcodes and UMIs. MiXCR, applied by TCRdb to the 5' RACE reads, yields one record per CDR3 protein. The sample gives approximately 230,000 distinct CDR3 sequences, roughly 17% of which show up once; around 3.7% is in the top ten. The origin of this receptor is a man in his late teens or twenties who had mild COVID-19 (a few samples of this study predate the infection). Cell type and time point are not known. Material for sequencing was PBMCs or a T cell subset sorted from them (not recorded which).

DNA of the CDR3: TGCAGTGCTAACGGGGGGCCTTCCGTTACGCAGTATTTT. Its protein product is CSANGGPSVTQYF. This chain links TRBV20-1 with TRBJ2-3; D is possibly TRBD2 (7 bases). CDR1 is DFQATT, CDR2 SNEGSKA, per germline (reference sequence). Trimming took off 4 bases at V and 8 bases at J, with 16 bases between the two ends. The CDR3 runs 13 residues.